Reported below is one T cell receptor beta chain. Antigen specificity is unknown. These data originate in a study of T cell repertoires in cytomegalovirus infection. As for the study in general: Based on public TCR beta signatures, there were indications of CMV infection and of a matching HLA type.

TCRdb ran MiXCR on the reads and lists one entry per CDR3 protein. This sample has hundreds of thousands of distinct CDR3 sequences, with roughly 36% found just once. The sequencing here drew on cultured PBMCs, taken from culture after CMV antigen stimulation. The sequence derives from a human donor in good health (CMV status not recorded). Some clones in this sample may be carry-over from other donors' samples.

For the CDR3, the DNA is TGTGCCAGCAGTGAGGCCCCGGGTTCAGCGGATCAGCCCCAGCATTTT. This translates into CASSEAPGSADQPQHF. The chain recombines TRBV6-6 with TRBJ1-5; D not certain. Trimming shortened V by 5 bases and J by 5 bases, and 19 bases separated the two germline ends. Germline CDR1 and CDR2: MNHNY and SVGAGI (reference sequence). The CDR3 contains 16 residues.